This T cell receptor beta chain was identified in a study of vaccination and CD4 T cells after COVID-19. Noted treatment: roughly ten-day PBMC culture with coronavirus spike peptide pools or control peptides (ViraFEST assay). A remark on this clonotype: As yet, its antigen is unknown.

With the Oncomine TCR Beta short-read assay, DNA from cultured CD4+ T cells was sequenced. TCRdb recomputed calls from the PCR reads with MiXCR, one row per CDR3 protein. The profile shows 7,900 or so distinct CDR3 sequences, about 50% of them singletons. This CDR3 region has 14 residues. Trimming removed 2 bases from V and 7 bases from J, with 14 bases in between. Germline V gives CDR1 MNHEY, CDR2 SVGEGT. The chain carries TRBV6-2 or TRBV6-3 and TRBJ1-1; D gene uncertain. This clonotype was sampled from a human donor who had recovered from COVID-19. Source material: CD4+ T cells from blood, cultured in vitro. The CDR3: CASSYGSTTSEAFF. The CDR3, as DNA: TGTGCCAGCAGTTACGGGTCAACAACAAGTGAAGCTTTCTTT.